A single sample is the source of the 13 T cell receptor beta chains below, sequenced in a study of PD-L1 blockade in urothelial cancer. The time point denotes: peripheral blood 6 weeks after treatment start. The protocol was immunoSEQ multiplex PCR, while the TCRdb copy is restricted to in-frame clones and leaves out a portion. The repertoire consists of tens of thousands of clones, with less than 85% occurring once and the leading ten covering about 1.6%. This sample comprised PBMCs, obtained around atezolizumab (anti-PD-L1) treatment. All receptors derive from a man in his 70s with urothelial cancer.

The rearrangement links TRBV5-5 to TRBJ2-7; 13 nucleotides match TRBD2. Germline V gene data show CDR1 as SGHKS and CDR2 as YYEKEE (reference sequence). V was clipped by 4 bases and J by 1 base; unmatched bases: 2. The CDR3 spans 15 residues. As DNA, the CDR3 is TGTGCCAGCAGCGGGACTAGCGGGATTTCCTACGAGCAGTACTTC. Its protein product is CASSGTSGISYEQYF.

The chain couples TRBV7-2 to TRBJ2-3, with TRBD2 matching over 7 bases. The CDR3 loop spans 15 amino acids. Germline CDR1 and CDR2: SGHTA and FQGNSA. The ends lost 4 bases at V and 2 bases at J; junction bases unmatched: 6. CDR3 sequence reads: CASSSLAGLTDTQYF. The CDR3 nucleotides read TGTGCCAGCAGCTCTTTAGCGGGCCTCACAGATACGCAGTATTTT.

This clone was seen only a few times. V gene TRBV5-4 combines with J gene TRBJ1-4, with 12 bases identical to TRBD1. The CDR3 is made up of 15 amino acids. Germline trimming cut 4 bases from V and 6 bases from J; bases unmatched to any gene: 4. CDR1 and CDR2 from the germline V gene are SGHNT and YYREEE (reference sequence). The CDR3 loop is CASSPGTGGYEKLFF. CDR3 sequence (DNA): TGTGCCAGCAGCCCTGGGACAGGGGGCTATGAAAAACTGTTTTTT.

This clone is medium-sized (0.01 to 0.1%) in the sample. V and J are TRBV18 and TRBJ2-2, with 7 nucleotides matching TRBD1. The V and J ends lost 6 bases and 4 bases, in that order; junction bases with no gene match: 5. The CDR3 has 14 residues. Germline CDR1 is KGHSH and CDR2 is LQKENI. The CDR3, as DNA: TGTGCCAGCTCGGGAACAGGGGCCACCGGGGAGCTGTTTTTT. Translated, it gives CASSGTGATGELFF.

DNA of the CDR3: TGTGCCAGCGGGGCGGCCCTCGGGCAGTACTTC. This codes for CASGAALGQYF. This chain joins TRBV2 and TRBJ2-7; weak D call: TRBD1 (5 bases). CDR3 size: 11 residues. Deletions cut 8 bases from V and 9 bases from J, with 14 bases between. CDR1 SNHLY and CDR2 FYNNEI come from the germline V gene.

The chain has TRBV28 and TRBJ2-1, with 9 bases fitting TRBD1. The CDR3 has 15 amino acids. Per the germline V gene, CDR1 is MDHEN and CDR2 is SYDVKM. V trimming: 1 base; J trimming: 7 bases; junction bases outside the gene matches: 5. The CDR3 protein is CASSLSQGARNEQFF. The CDR3 DNA reads TGTGCCAGCAGTTTATCACAGGGGGCGAGGAATGAGCAGTTCTTC.

The chain combines TRBV10-2 with TRBJ1-2, with D uncertain. This CDR3 has 12 amino acids. Germline V gene lookup returns CDR1 WSHSY and CDR2 SAAADI. V lost 4 bases and J lost 0, with 3 bases in between. The CDR3 is CASSVSNYGYTF. In DNA, the CDR3 is TGCGCCAGCAGTGTATCTAACTATGGCTACACCTTC.

The chain recombines TRBV18 with TRBJ1-1; D might be TRBD1 (5 bases). With 6 bases removed from V and 1 base from J, the gap between germline ends came to 18 bases. Germline CDR1 is KGHSH and CDR2 is LQKENI. The CDR3 loop spans 16 amino acids. In nucleotides, the CDR3 is TGTGCCAGCTCCCAAAACCGGTTGACAGCGAACACTGAAGCTTTCTTT. Translated, it gives CASSQNRLTANTEAFF.

V is TRBV4-1 and J is TRBJ1-5; 7 bases align to TRBD1. CDR3 length equals 17 residues. Looked up from germline, CDR1 is MGHRA and CDR2 is YSYEKL. With V trimmed by 0 bases and J by 4 bases, 9 bases remained unmatched. CDR3 DNA: TGCGCCAGCAGCCAAGATCGGATAGGGGGCGTGAATCAGCCCCAGCATTTT. It translates to CASSQDRIGGVNQPQHF.

The CDR3: CASSLDRAGLETQYF. The DNA of the CDR3 is TGTGCCAGCAGCTTAGATCGGGCAGGGTTAGAGACCCAGTACTTC. The chain combines TRBV7-2 with TRBJ2-5; D perhaps matches TRBD1 (5 bases). Germline CDR1 SGHTA, CDR2 FQGNSA. Trimming left V 1 base short and J 4 bases short, with 13 bases between. The CDR3 runs 15 residues.

The chain recombines TRBV7-2 with TRBJ1-5, with D possibly TRBD1 on 6 matching bases. From germline, CDR1 is SGHTA and CDR2 FQGNSA. The CDR3 spans 16 residues. V was cut by 1 base and J by 0 bases, with 10 bases left in between. CDR3 nucleotide sequence: TGTGCCAGCAGCTTAGTTGGGGGCCGTAGCAATCAGCCCCAGCATTTT. Its protein is CASSLVGGRSNQPQHF.

V usage is TRBV7-9 and J usage is TRBJ2-1; D perhaps matches TRBD2 (5 bases). Germline CDR1 is SEHNR and CDR2 is FQNEAQ (reference sequence). The CDR3 runs to 17 residues. Trimming took 0 bases from V and 0 from J, leaving 12 bases between them. CDR3 coding DNA: TGTGCCAGCAGCTTAGCGCTGTGGGAGTCCTCCTACAATGAGCAGTTCTTC. The encoded protein is CASSLALWESSYNEQFF.

This clone was picked up one time. Other DNA sequences in this specimen translate into the identical CDR3. The chain is built from TRBV9 and TRBJ2-1; TRBD2 matches 10 bases. V trimming: 4 bases; J trimming: 4 bases; junction bases outside the gene matches: 5. CDR1 is SGDLS and CDR2 is YYNGEE in the germline V gene. CDR3 length: 15 amino acids. CDR3 amino acids: CASSPLAGGYNEQFF. Here the CDR3 DNA reads TGTGCCAGCAGCCCCTTAGCGGGAGGATACAATGAGCAGTTCTTC.